These 30 T cell receptor beta chains originate from one sample sequenced in a study of blood T cell repertoires in COVID-19. Profiled with immunoSEQ multiplex PCR; TCRdb holds only in-frame clones, not every one. This repertoire shows a few hundred thousand clones, 80% to 90% found once; its top ten account for roughly 3%. Sequencing was carried out using PBMCs or T cells enriched from blood (not recorded which). Source of these receptors: a woman younger than 35 in a cohort exposed to, infected with or recovered from COVID-19 (not recorded which).

Only one count was recorded for this clone. The rearrangement joins TRBV6-1 to TRBJ1-2, with D tentatively TRBD1 (5 bases). The length of the CDR3 is 14 residues. Trimming took off 0 bases at V and 0 bases at J, with 5 bases between the two ends. Germline V lookup: CDR1 MNHNS, CDR2 SASEGT. In nucleotides, the CDR3 is TGTGCCAGCAGTGAAGCGACAGCTAACTATGGCTACACCTTC. This gives the protein CASSEATANYGYTF.

The chain has TRBV5-1 and TRBJ1-2; 9 nucleotides match TRBD1. Germline values: CDR1 SGHRS, CDR2 YFSETQ. The ends lost 3 bases at V and 3 bases at J; junction bases unmatched: 12. The CDR3 runs 17 residues. The CDR3 is CASSYTAGTGLDYGYTF. In DNA, the CDR3 is TGCGCCAGCAGCTACACCGCCGGGACAGGGTTGGACTATGGCTACACCTTC.

This clone turned up a few times. The chain joins TRBV14 to TRBJ1-1; 9 bases are a match to TRBD1. Germline values: CDR1 SGHDN, CDR2 FVKESK. The V and J ends lost 4 bases and 5 bases, in that order; junction bases with no gene match: 14. CDR3 length: 17 amino acids. The CDR3 sequence: CASSPPGQGMDRTEAFF. CDR3 nucleotide sequence: TGTGCCAGCAGCCCGCCGGGACAGGGAATGGATAGGACTGAAGCTTTCTTT.

This sequence joins TRBV5-1 and TRBJ2-7; 12 bases map to TRBD1. Per the germline V gene, CDR1 is SGHRS and CDR2 is YFSETQ. Unmatched junction bases numbered 7, after V lost 4 bases and J lost 5 bases. The CDR3 is 15 residues long. For the CDR3, the DNA is TGCGCCAGCAGCCCTACCGGGACAGGGGGCAACGAGCAGTACTTC. It codes for CASSPTGTGGNEQYF. The variable domain in full, with the rest retrieved from reference TRBV5-1 and TRBJ2-7, is KAGVTQTPRYLIKTRGQQVTLSCSPISGHRSVSWYQQTPGQGLQFLFEYFSETQRNKGNFPGRFSGRQFSNSRSEMNVSTLELGDSALYLCASSPTGTGGNEQYFGPGTRLTVT.

The chain uses TRBV5-6 and TRBJ2-6; 11 bases agree with TRBD1. Germline V CDR1 and CDR2: SGHDT, YYEEEE. The junction had 3 bases not matched to a gene; V was cut back by 0 bases and J by 1 base. The CDR3 is made up of 18 amino acids. The CDR3, as DNA: TGTGCCAGCAGCTTGGTCGGACAGGGGGCATCTGGGGCCAACGTCCTGACTTTC. Translating gives CASSLVGQGASGANVLTF.

The V gene is TRBV6-2 or TRBV6-3, the J gene TRBJ1-3; D remains ambiguous. V gave up 1 base and J gave up 2 bases, with 12 bases separating them. Germline V CDR1 and CDR2: MNHEY, SVGEGT. This CDR3 is 16 amino acids long. The CDR3 here is CASSYYEQFPGNTIYF. In DNA, the CDR3 is TGTGCCAGCAGTTACTACGAACAGTTCCCTGGAAACACCATATATTTT.

The chain joins TRBV5-1 to TRBJ2-3; 7 bases are shared with TRBD2. Germline assignment: CDR1 SGHRS and CDR2 YFSETQ. The CDR3 spans 16 residues. Trimming took 7 bases from V and 0 from J; bases not matched to a gene: 11. CDR3 in DNA: TGCGCCAGCGCCTACTCCCGGGGGGAGAGCACAGATACGCAGTATTTT. This codes for CASAYSRGESTDTQYF.

The chain employs TRBV24-1 and TRBJ2-1; possibly TRBD1 for D (5 bases). Trimming took off 5 bases at V and 8 bases at J, with 9 bases between the two ends. The CDR3 totals 12 residues. From germline, CDR1 is KGHDR and CDR2 SFDVKD. CDR3 DNA: TGTGCCACCAGTGGTTCAGGGTATGAGCAGTTCTTC. Its protein is CATSGSGYEQFF.

This chain connects TRBV2 to TRBJ2-1; 9 bases are shared with TRBD2. The CDR3 consists of 16 residues. The V gene's germline CDR1 is SNHLY and CDR2 FYNNEI. J gave up 9 bases and V 3 bases, and 12 bases lay outside the gene matches. The CDR3 spells CASSDYGGGALSEQFF. CDR3 nucleotides: TGTGCCAGCAGTGATTACGGCGGGGGGGCCCTATCTGAGCAGTTCTTC.

The chain joins TRBV29-1 to TRBJ2-7; D may be TRBD2 (6 bases). The germline gives CDR1 SQVTM, CDR2 ANQGSEA. V dropped 7 bases and J dropped 6 bases, with 19 bases sitting between them. The CDR3 spans 13 residues. The CDR3, as DNA: TGCAGCGCAAATCCCGGAGGGCCAGGCGAGCAGTACTTC. This encodes CSANPGGPGEQYF.

The CDR3 loop reads CASSRQGWSNQPQHF. The CDR3 nucleotides are TGTGCCAGTAGTAGACAGGGCTGGAGCAATCAGCCCCAGCATTTT. This chain connects TRBV19 to TRBJ1-5; the match to TRBD1 covers 7 bases. There are 15 residues in the CDR3. Trimming cost V 4 bases and J 1 base; bases outside gene matches: 4. The V gene's germline CDR1 is LNHDA and CDR2 SQIVND (reference sequence).

This clone was picked up one time. V usage is TRBV11-3 and J usage is TRBJ2-6; the D gene is possibly TRBD1 (5 bases). Trimming took off 5 bases at V and 3 bases at J, with 20 bases between the two ends. CDR1 SGHNT and CDR2 YENEEA come from the germline V gene. The CDR3 is made up of 18 amino acids. This chain's CDR3 is CASSQPPEGALGANVLTF. The CDR3 coding sequence is TGTGCCAGCAGCCAGCCCCCGGAAGGGGCGCTTGGGGCCAACGTCCTGACTTTC.

The chain combines TRBV28 with TRBJ1-5, with D tentatively TRBD1 (6 bases). V lost 3 bases and J lost 4, with 10 bases in between. The V gene's germline CDR1 is MDHEN and CDR2 SYDVKM. The length of the CDR3 is 14 residues. This CDR3 reads CASSLRGGNQPQHF. CDR3 in DNA: TGTGCCAGCAGTTTGAGGGGGGGAAATCAGCCCCAGCATTTT.

CDR3 region: CASSREVSYEQYF. CDR3 in DNA: TGTGCCAGCTCTCGGGAAGTTTCCTACGAGCAGTACTTC. The chain uses TRBV4-2 and TRBJ2-7; possibly TRBD2 for D (5 bases). V lost 8 bases, J lost 1 base, and 12 bases lay in between. Germline values: CDR1 LGHNA, CDR2 YNFKEQ. This CDR3 spans 13 amino acids.

This chain joins TRBV27 and TRBJ2-3, with D tentatively TRBD1 (6 bases). CDR3 length: 17 residues. The V and J ends lost 5 bases and 4 bases respectively, with 22 bases between them. Germline CDR1 and CDR2: MNHEY and SMNVEV (reference sequence). In DNA form, the CDR3 reads TGTGCCAGCAGTCCTTATGGGGTACAGGGAACGGCAGATACGCAGTATTTT. Residues: CASSPYGVQGTADTQYF.

Written as DNA, the CDR3 is TGTGCCAGTTTGCCGACGGCTAGCGATTACAATGAGCAGTTCTTC. Amino acids: CASLPTASDYNEQFF. The chain couples TRBV19 to TRBJ2-1, with a possible D match to TRBD2 (6 bases). CDR1 LNHDA and CDR2 SQIVND come from the germline V gene (reference sequence). The CDR3 is 15 residues long. The V gene lost 8 bases and the J gene lost 4 bases, with 18 bases spanning the gap.

Concerning this clone: The identical CDR3 is also encoded by other nucleotide sequences in the sample. The chain couples TRBV5-1 to TRBJ1-1, with D possibly being TRBD1 (5 bases). CDR3 size: 12 residues. V was shortened by 2 bases and J by 5 bases, with 7 bases between the two germline ends. The germline V gene has CDR1 SGHRS and CDR2 YFSETQ. In DNA, the CDR3 is TGCGCCAGCAGCTTAGGGGCTACTGAAGCTTTCTTT. Translating it yields CASSLGATEAFF.

This chain uses TRBV3-1 (or the pseudogene TRBV3-2) with TRBJ1-1; 9 nucleotides align to TRBD1. Germline values: CDR1 LGHDT, CDR2 YNNKEL (reference sequence). The CDR3 spans 14 residues. After removal of 4 bases from V and 8 bases from J, the junction contained 8 bases not matched to a gene. The CDR3 bases are TGTGCCAGCAGCCCCCGGGACAGGGATAGCGAAGCTTTCTTT. Protein product: CASSPRDRDSEAFF.

This clone was seen a few times. The V and J genes are TRBV15 and TRBJ1-6; TRBD1 agrees at 7 bases. This CDR3 has 13 residues. CDR1 is LNHNV and CDR2 is YYDKDF in the germline V gene (reference sequence). V was clipped by 3 bases and J by 7 bases; unmatched bases: 0. The DNA of the CDR3 is TGTGCCACCAGCAGGGACAGGAATTCACCCCTCCACTTT. Translation: CATSRDRNSPLHF.

The rearrangement links TRBV19 to TRBJ1-2; 7 bases are a match to TRBD1. CDR3 length: 16 residues. Per the germline V gene, CDR1 is LNHDA and CDR2 is SQIVND (reference sequence). V was pared by 5 bases and J by 1 base, with 10 bases of the junction left unmatched. CDR3 sequence reads: CASSLQTGAVNYGYTF. CDR3 sequence (DNA): TGTGCCAGTAGTCTCCAAACAGGGGCCGTTAACTATGGCTACACCTTC.

The V gene is TRBV27, the J gene TRBJ1-2; the match to TRBD1 covers 10 bases. The germline V gene has CDR1 MNHEY and CDR2 SMNVEV (reference sequence). CDR3 length: 15 amino acids. The junction had 6 bases not matched to a gene; V was cut back by 3 bases and J by 5 bases. This CDR3 reads CASSFGTGDPYGYTF. The CDR3 DNA reads TGTGCCAGCAGTTTTGGGACAGGGGACCCATATGGCTACACCTTC.

The chain uses TRBV11-2 and TRBJ2-1; TRBD2 is a possible D gene (5 bases). Germline V gene data show CDR1 as SGHAT and CDR2 as FQNNGV. The CDR3 contains 15 residues. Trimming pared 0 bases from V and 10 bases from J, leaving 16 bases between. This chain's CDR3 is CASSLDRLATGEQFF. Here the CDR3 DNA reads TGTGCCAGCAGCTTAGATCGTTTGGCCACGGGGGAGCAGTTCTTC.

This chain uses TRBV19 with TRBJ1-3, with D maybe TRBD1 (6 bases). The CDR3 contains 15 residues. Germline CDR1 LNHDA, CDR2 SQIVND (reference sequence). V shed 5 bases and J shed 3 bases, with 14 bases lying between them. Here the CDR3 DNA reads TGTGCCAGTAGTGCTCGACAGGACCTTGGAAACACCATATATTTT. Translating gives CASSARQDLGNTIYF. The variable domain in full, completed from reference TRBV19 and TRBJ1-3, reads DGGITQSPKYLFRKEGQNVTLSCEQNLNHDAMYWYRQDPGQGLRLIYYSQIVNDFQKGDIAEGYSVSREKKESFPLTVTSAQKNPTAFYLCASSARQDLGNTIYFGEGSWLTVV.

The chain uses TRBV4-1 and TRBJ1-4, with D perhaps matching TRBD1 (6 bases). The CDR3 contains 16 residues. Trimming took off 0 bases at V and 8 bases at J, with 16 bases between the two ends. Per the germline V gene, CDR1 is MGHRA and CDR2 is YSYEKL. The CDR3 here is CASSQDSTDTGEKLFF. The CDR3 bases are TGCGCCAGCAGCCAAGATTCGACAGACACAGGGGAAAAACTGTTTTTT.

The J gene is TRBJ1-6, the V gene TRBV6-5; possibly TRBD1 for D (5 bases). The V end lost 2 bases, the J end lost 5 bases, and 7 bases lay between the germline ends. Germline V CDR1 and CDR2: MNHEY, SVGAGI. The CDR3 is 14 residues long. This CDR3 reads CASSYDRNNSPLHF. In nucleotides, the CDR3 is TGTGCCAGCAGTTACGACAGAAATAATTCACCCCTCCACTTT.

The chain employs TRBV7-2 and TRBJ1-2, with unresolved D. V was clipped by 1 base and J by 8 bases, with 14 bases between them. This CDR3 comprises 14 residues. Per germline, CDR1 SGHTA and CDR2 FQGNSA. This CDR3 is CASSLGPGMLGYTF. The CDR3, as DNA: TGTGCCAGCAGCTTAGGCCCCGGGATGTTAGGCTACACCTTC.

Here the CDR3 DNA reads TGTGCCAGTAGTCCCGGGACACCGAACACTGAAGCTTTCTTT. It encodes CASSPGTPNTEAFF. V usage is TRBV19 and J usage is TRBJ1-1; weak D call: TRBD1 (6 bases). CDR1 and CDR2 (germline): LNHDA, SQIVND (reference sequence). The CDR3 contains 14 residues. Trimming took 5 bases from V and 1 from J, leaving 11 bases between them. The full variable domain, in which reference TRBV19 and TRBJ1-1 provide the parts outside the CDR3, is DGGITQSPKYLFRKEGQNVTLSCEQNLNHDAMYWYRQDPGQGLRLIYYSQIVNDFQKGDIAEGYSVSREKKESFPLTVTSAQKNPTAFYLCASSPGTPNTEAFFGQGTRLTVV.

The chain recombines TRBV11-2 with TRBJ2-7; D is perhaps TRBD1 (5 bases). This CDR3 is built from 15 residues. Germline V gene lookup returns CDR1 SGHAT and CDR2 FQNNGV. V was cut by 4 bases and J by 0 bases, with 13 bases left in between. The CDR3 region is CASSSGIPGSYEQYF. DNA for the CDR3: TGTGCCAGCAGCTCAGGGATTCCTGGCTCCTACGAGCAGTACTTC.

This chain connects TRBV5-1 to TRBJ2-7; 9 bases agree with TRBD1. With V trimmed by 5 bases and J by 6 bases, 3 bases remained unmatched. The CDR3 is 12 amino acids. CDR1 SGHRS and CDR2 YFSETQ come from the germline V gene. CDR3 residues: CASRQGAREQYF. The CDR3, as DNA: TGCGCCAGCAGACAGGGGGCGCGCGAGCAGTACTTC.

The V call is TRBV29-1, the J call TRBJ2-1, with 9 bases identical to TRBD2. Germline V lookup: CDR1 SQVTM, CDR2 ANQGSEA. V gave up 2 bases and J gave up 9 bases; unmatched junction bases: 5. CDR3 length equals 13 residues. The CDR3 is CSVESLAGVEQFF. DNA for the CDR3: TGCAGCGTTGAATCTTTAGCGGGGGTTGAGCAGTTCTTC.